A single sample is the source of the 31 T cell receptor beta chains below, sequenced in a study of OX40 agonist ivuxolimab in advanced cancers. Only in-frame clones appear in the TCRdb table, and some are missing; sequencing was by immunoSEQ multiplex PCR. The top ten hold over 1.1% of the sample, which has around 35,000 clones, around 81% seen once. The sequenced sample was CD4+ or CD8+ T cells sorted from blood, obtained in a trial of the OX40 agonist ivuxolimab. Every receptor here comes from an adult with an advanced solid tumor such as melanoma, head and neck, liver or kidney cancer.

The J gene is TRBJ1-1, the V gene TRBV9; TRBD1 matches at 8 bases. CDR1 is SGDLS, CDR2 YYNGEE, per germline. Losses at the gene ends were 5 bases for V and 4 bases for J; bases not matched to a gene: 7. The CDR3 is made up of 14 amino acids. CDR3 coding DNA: TGTGCCAGCAGTAGGCAGGGGGCGGGCACTGAAGCTTTCTTT. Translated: CASSRQGAGTEAFF.

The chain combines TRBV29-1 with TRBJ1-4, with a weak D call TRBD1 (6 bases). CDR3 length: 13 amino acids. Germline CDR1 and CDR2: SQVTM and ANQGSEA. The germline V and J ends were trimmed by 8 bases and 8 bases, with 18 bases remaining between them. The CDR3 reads CSIPSGGQEKLFF. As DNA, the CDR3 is TGCAGCATTCCAAGTGGGGGGCAGGAAAAACTGTTTTTT.

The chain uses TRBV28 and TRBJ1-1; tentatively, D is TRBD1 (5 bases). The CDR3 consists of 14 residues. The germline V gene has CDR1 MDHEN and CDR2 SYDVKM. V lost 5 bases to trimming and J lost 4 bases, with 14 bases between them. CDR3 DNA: TGTGCCAGCAGTGCAGGGTTGTCAGGCACTGAAGCTTTCTTT. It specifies CASSAGLSGTEAFF.

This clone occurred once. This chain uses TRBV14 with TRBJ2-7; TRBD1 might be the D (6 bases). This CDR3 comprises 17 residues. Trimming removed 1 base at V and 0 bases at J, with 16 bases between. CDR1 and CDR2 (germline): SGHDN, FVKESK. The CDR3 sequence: CASSQATGFGFSYEQYF. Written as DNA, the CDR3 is TGTGCCAGCAGCCAAGCAACAGGGTTCGGGTTCTCCTACGAGCAGTACTTC. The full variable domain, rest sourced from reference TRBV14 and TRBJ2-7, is EAGVTQFPSHSVIEKGQTVTLRCDPISGHDNLYWYRRVMGKEIKFLLHFVKESKQDESGMPNNRFLAERTGGTYSTLKVQPAELEDSGVYFCASSQATGFGFSYEQYFGPGTRLTVT.

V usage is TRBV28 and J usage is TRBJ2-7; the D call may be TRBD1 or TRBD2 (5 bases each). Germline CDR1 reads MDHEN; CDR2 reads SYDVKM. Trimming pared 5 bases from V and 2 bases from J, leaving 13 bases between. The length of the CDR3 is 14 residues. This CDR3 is CASSAGTPPYEQYF. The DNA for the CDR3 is TGTGCCAGCAGTGCCGGGACGCCCCCCTACGAGCAGTACTTC. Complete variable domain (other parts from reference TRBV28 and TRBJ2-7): DVKVTQSSRYLVKRTGEKVFLECVQDMDHENMFWYRQDPGLGLRLIYFSYDVKMKEKGDIPEGYSVSREKKERFSLILESASTNQTSMYLCASSAGTPPYEQYFGPGTRLTVT.

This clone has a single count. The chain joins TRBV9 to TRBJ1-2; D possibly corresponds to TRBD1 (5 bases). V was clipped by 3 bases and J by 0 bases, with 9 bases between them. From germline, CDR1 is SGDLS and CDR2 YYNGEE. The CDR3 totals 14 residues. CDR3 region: CASSEGVTNYGYTF. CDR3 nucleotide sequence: TGTGCCAGCAGCGAAGGGGTTACTAACTATGGCTACACCTTC. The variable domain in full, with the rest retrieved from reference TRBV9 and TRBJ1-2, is DSGVTQTPKHLITATGQRVTLRCSPRSGDLSVYWYQQSLDQGLQFLIQYYNGEERAKGNILERFSAQQFPDLHSELNLSSLELGDSALYFCASSEGVTNYGYTFGSGTRLTVV.

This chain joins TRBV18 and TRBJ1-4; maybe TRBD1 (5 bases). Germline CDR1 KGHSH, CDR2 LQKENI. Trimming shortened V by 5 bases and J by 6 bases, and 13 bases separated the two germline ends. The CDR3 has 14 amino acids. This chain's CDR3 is CASSSGGTDEKLFF. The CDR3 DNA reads TGTGCCAGCTCATCCGGGGGAACGGATGAAAAACTGTTTTTT.

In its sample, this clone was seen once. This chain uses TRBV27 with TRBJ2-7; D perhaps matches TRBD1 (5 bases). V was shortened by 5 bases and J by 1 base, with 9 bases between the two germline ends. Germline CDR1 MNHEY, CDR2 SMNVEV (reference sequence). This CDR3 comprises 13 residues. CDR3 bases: TGTGCCAGCAGTAGGGGATCTTCCTACGAGCAGTACTTC. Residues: CASSRGSSYEQYF.

In DNA form, the CDR3 reads TGCGCCAGCAGCCAAGTCGGTCGGGAGGTTGACGAGCAGTACTTC. Protein sequence: CASSQVGREVDEQYF. The V gene is TRBV4-3, the J gene TRBJ2-7; TRBD2 aligns across 7 bases. The CDR3 contains 15 residues. CDR1 and CDR2 (germline): LGHNA, YSLEER. The junction had 8 bases not matched to a gene; V was cut back by 1 base and J by 5 bases.

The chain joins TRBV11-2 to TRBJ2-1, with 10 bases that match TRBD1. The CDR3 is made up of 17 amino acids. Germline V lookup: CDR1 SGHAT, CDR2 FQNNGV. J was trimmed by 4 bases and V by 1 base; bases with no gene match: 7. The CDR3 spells CASSLVATGGRYNEQFF. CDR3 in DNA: TGTGCCAGCAGCTTAGTGGCGACAGGGGGCCGGTACAATGAGCAGTTCTTC.

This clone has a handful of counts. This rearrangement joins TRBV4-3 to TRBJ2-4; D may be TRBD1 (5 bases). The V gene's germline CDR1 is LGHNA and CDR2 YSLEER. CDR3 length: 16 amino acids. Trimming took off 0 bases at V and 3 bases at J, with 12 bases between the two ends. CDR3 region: CASSQDLGQSKNIQYF. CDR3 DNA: TGCGCCAGCAGCCAAGATTTGGGGCAAAGCAAAAACATTCAGTACTTC.

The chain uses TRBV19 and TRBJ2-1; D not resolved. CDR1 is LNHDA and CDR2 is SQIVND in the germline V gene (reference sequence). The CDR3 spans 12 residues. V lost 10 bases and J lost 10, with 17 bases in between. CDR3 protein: CATRSRRQEQFF. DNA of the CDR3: TGTGCCACGAGAAGTAGACGGCAGGAGCAGTTCTTC.

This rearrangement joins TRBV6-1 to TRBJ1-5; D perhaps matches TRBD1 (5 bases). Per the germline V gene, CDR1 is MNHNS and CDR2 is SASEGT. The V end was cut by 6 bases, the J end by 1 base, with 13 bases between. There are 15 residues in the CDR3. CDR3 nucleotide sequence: TGTGCCAGCAGCTGGGGCAGGGCCAGCAATCAGCCCCAGCATTTT. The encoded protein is CASSWGRASNQPQHF.

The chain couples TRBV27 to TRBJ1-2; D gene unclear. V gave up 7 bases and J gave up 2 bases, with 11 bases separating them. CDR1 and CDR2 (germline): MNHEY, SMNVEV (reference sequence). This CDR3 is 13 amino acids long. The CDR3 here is CASNPTQNYGYTF. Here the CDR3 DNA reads TGTGCCAGCAACCCTACTCAGAACTATGGCTACACCTTC.

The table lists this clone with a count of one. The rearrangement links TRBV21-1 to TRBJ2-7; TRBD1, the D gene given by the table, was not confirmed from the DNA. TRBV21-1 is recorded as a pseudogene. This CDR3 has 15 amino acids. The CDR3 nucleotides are TGTGCCAGCAGCAGACCGGGACAGGGGGTCTACGAGCAGTACTTC. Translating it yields CASSRPGQGVYEQYF.

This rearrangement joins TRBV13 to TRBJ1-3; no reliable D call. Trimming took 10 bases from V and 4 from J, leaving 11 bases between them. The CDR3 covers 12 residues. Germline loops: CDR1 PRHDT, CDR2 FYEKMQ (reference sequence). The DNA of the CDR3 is TGTGCCACTTCAATGTTAGGAAACACCATATATTTT. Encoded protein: CATSMLGNTIYF.

The CDR3: CASRGLAGLSGTQYF. CDR3 nucleotide sequence: TGTGCCAGCAGAGGACTAGCGGGGCTGAGCGGCACGCAGTATTTT. The genes are TRBV2 and TRBJ2-3; the match to TRBD2 covers 12 bases. Germline values: CDR1 SNHLY, CDR2 FYNNEI. This CDR3 spans 15 amino acids. J lost 9 bases, V lost 6 bases, and 10 bases had no gene match.

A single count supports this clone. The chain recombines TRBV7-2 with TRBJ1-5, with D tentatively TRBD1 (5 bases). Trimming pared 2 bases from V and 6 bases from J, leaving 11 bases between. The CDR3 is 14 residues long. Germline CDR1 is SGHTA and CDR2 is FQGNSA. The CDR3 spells CASSLRRGSQPQHF. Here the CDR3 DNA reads TGTGCCAGCAGCTTAAGAAGGGGAAGTCAGCCCCAGCATTTT. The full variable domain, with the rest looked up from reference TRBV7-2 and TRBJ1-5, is GAGVSQSPSNKVTEKGKDVELRCDPISGHTALYWYRQSLGQGLEFLIYFQGNSAPDKSGLPSDRFSAERTGGSVSTLTIQRTQQEDSAVYLCASSLRRGSQPQHFGDGTRLSIL.

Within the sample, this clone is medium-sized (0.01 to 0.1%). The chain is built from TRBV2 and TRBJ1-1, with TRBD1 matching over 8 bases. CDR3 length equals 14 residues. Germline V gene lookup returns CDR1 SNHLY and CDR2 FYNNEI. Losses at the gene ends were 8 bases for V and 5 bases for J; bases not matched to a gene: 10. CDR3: CASLLEDRVTEAFF. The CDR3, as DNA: TGTGCCAGCCTGCTTGAGGACAGGGTGACTGAAGCTTTCTTT.

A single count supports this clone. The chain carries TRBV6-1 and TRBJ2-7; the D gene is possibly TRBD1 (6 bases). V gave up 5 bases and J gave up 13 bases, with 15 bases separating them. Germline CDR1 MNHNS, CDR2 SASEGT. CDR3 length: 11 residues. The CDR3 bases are TGTGCCAGCAGTTCGGGACATGTTTCTTACTTC. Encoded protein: CASSSGHVSYF.

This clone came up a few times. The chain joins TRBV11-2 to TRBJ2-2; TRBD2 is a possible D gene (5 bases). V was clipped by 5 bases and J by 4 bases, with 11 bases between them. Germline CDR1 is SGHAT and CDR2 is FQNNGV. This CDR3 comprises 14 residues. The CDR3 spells CASSGISGTGELFF. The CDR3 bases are TGTGCCAGCAGCGGGATCAGCGGCACCGGGGAGCTGTTTTTT.

CDR3 DNA sequence: TGTGCCAGCAGCTTGGCGGGGACAGGGAGCCACAATGAGCAGTTCTTC. Translation gives CASSLAGTGSHNEQFF. The chain joins TRBV5-4 to TRBJ2-1, with 9 bases aligning to TRBD1. There are 16 residues in the CDR3. V trimming: 0 bases; J trimming: 5 bases; junction bases outside the gene matches: 6. Germline V CDR1 and CDR2: SGHNT, YYREEE (reference sequence).

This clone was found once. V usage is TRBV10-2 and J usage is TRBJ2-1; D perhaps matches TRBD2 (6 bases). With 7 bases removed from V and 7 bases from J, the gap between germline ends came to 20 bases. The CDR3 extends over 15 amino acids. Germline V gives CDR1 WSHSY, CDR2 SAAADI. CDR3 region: CASKKWGSGGNEQFF. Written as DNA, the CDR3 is TGCGCCAGCAAAAAGTGGGGGAGCGGAGGGAATGAGCAGTTCTTC.

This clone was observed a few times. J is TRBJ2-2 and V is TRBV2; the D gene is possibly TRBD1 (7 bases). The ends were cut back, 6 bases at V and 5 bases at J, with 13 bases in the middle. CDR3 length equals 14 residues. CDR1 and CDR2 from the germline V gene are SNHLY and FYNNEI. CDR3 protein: CASRRDSPTGELFF. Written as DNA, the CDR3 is TGTGCCAGCAGGCGGGACAGCCCAACCGGGGAGCTGTTTTTT.

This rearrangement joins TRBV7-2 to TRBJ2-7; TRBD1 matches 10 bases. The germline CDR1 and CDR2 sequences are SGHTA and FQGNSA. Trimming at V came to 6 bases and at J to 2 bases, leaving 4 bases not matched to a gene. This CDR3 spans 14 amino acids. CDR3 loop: CASSLGQGAYEQYF. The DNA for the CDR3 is TGTGCCAGCAGTCTCGGACAGGGGGCCTACGAGCAGTACTTC.

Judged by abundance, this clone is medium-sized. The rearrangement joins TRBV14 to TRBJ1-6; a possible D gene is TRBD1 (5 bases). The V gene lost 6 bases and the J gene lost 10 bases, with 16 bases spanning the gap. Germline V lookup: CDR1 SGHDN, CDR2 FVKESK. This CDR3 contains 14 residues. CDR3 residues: CASRASGGWSPLHF. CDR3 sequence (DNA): TGTGCCAGCAGGGCCTCTGGGGGGTGGTCACCCCTCCACTTT.

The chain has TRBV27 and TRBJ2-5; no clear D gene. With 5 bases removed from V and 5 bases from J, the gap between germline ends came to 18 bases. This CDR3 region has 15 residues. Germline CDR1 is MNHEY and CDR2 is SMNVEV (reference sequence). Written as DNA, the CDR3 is TGTGCCAGCAGTCCCTGGGCTCACAGCCGGGAGACCCAGTACTTC. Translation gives CASSPWAHSRETQYF.

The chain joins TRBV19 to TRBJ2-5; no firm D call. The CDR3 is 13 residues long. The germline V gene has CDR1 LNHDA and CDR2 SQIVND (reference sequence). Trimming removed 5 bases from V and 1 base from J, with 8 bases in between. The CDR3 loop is CASSFRLQETQYF. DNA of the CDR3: TGTGCCAGTAGTTTTCGACTCCAAGAGACCCAGTACTTC.

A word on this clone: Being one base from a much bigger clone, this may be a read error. CDR3 residues: CASSSRTGQSSPLHF. The DNA for the CDR3 is TGTGCCAGCAGCTCCAGGACAGGGCAAAGTTCACCCCTCCACTTT. The chain uses TRBV5-4 and TRBJ1-6; TRBD1 aligns across 8 bases. J lost 9 bases, V lost 3 bases, and 8 bases had no gene match. This CDR3 region has 15 residues. Germline V lookup: CDR1 SGHNT, CDR2 YYREEE (reference sequence).

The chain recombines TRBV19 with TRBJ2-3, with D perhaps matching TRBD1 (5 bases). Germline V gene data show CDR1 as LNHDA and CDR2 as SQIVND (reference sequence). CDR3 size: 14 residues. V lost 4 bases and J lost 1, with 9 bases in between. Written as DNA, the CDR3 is TGTGCCAGTAGTACTCAACAGGGCACAGATACGCAGTATTTT. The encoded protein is CASSTQQGTDTQYF.

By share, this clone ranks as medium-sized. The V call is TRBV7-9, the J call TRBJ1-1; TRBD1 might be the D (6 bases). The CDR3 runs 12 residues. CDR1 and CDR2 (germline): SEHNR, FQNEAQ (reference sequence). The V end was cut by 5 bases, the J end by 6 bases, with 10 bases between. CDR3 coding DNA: TGTGCCAGCAGCCCGAGGGGGGCTGAAGCTTTCTTT. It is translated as CASSPRGAEAFF.